This T cell receptor beta chain was retrieved from a study of regulatory T cells in long-lasting Graves disease. Turning to the study itself: New Graves' disease cases had less than 3 months of antithyroid drugs. The study, taken as a whole, reports: Among persistent patients, a larger number of public clonotypes were shared (about 3,000) than among newly diagnosed patients (about 970). TRBV28, TRBJ1-2 and TRBJ2-5 emerged as the favored segments in persistent disease.

Construction of TCR beta libraries relied on iRepertoire HTBI primers and on Arm-PCR targeting CDR3 regions. TCRdb recomputed calls from the multiplex PCR reads with MiXCR, one row per CDR3 protein. The repertoire holds roughly 250,000 distinct CDR3 sequences, with more than 15% as singletons. This clonotype was observed many times. What it binds is not known. Time point defined: newly diagnosed GD, antithyroid drugs for less than 3 months. Making the TCR library involved RNA that had been extracted from PBMCs. Trimming removed 5 bases at V and 5 bases at J, with 22 bases between. CDR1 SGHTA and CDR2 FQGNSA come from the germline V gene. The CDR3 is 17 residues long. The same sample was also studied in work on T cells in Graves' hyperthyroidism and ophthalmopathy. From that second work: By a 13 V-J model, ophthalmopathy was set apart from stable hyperthyroidism.

The sequencing used peripheral blood mononuclear cells (PBMCs), collected at new diagnosis, from a patient treated with antithyroid drugs. This TCR was recovered from a woman in her twenties or thirties with Graves disease. This chain connects TRBV7-2 to TRBJ2-1, with D maybe TRBD2 (6 bases). Here the CDR3 reads CASSPAVSRGSNNEQFF. The DNA of the CDR3 is TGTGCCAGCAGCCCAGCGGTCTCTCGGGGGTCAAACAATGAGCAGTTCTTC.